This T cell receptor beta chain was recorded in a study of cytotoxic CD8 clonotypes in ibrutinib-treated CLL. Overall study context: When averaged across all of the samples, the counts came to approximately 280,000 productive templates and about 100,000 productive rearrangements.

About this clone itself: Its antigen is still unknown.

CDR3 size: 16 residues. V was clipped by 3 bases and J by 3 bases; unmatched bases: 10. Per germline, CDR1 SGHAT and CDR2 FQNNGV. The data were produced by immunoSEQ multiplex PCR, yet TCRdb's version contains in-frame clones alone and is incomplete. The sample gives about 86,000 clones, around 84% of which show up once; 5.4% is in the top ten. General study results and limits: Once treatment began, public clonotypes, which were uncommon, contracted or stayed stable.

Sequenced here: PBMCs, sampled before ibrutinib treatment. The rearrangement joins TRBV11-2 to TRBJ2-7; 8 nucleotides match TRBD2. The clonotype was recovered from a human donor with chronic lymphocytic leukemia. The CDR3 bases are TGTGCCAGCAGCTTGGGAGTAGCGGGAAGCTTCTACGAGCAGTACTTC. Protein: CASSLGVAGSFYEQYF.